This T cell receptor (beta chain) was sequenced for a study of blood T cell repertoires in COVID-19. Overall study: Samples representing acute and convalescent COVID-19 were sourced from the United States, Italy and Spain. From T cells, B-cell-depleted T cells, or PBMCs came the material, which was cDNA or gDNA.

Clones were read by immunoSEQ multiplex PCR, and TCRdb kept only the in-frame ones, dropping some. The table shows about 55,000 clones, with around nine tenths occurring only once. The CDR3 runs 15 residues. V lost 1 base and J lost 4; bases outside the gene matches: 4. CDR1 and CDR2 from the germline V gene are PRHDT and FYEKMQ (reference sequence). V usage is TRBV13 and J usage is TRBJ2-1; 7 nucleotides match TRBD2. This TCR came from an older man with acute or convalescent COVID-19. The sequencing input was peripheral blood. The CDR3 DNA is TGTGCCAGCAGCTTAGCTCTAGCGGAGTACAATGAGCAGTTCTTC. Amino acid sequence: CASSLALAEYNEQFF.